This T cell receptor (beta chain) was sequenced in a study of cytomegalovirus exposure and HLA in healthy donors. There are a few counts of this clone. PCR amplification relied on 60 Vbeta primers (plus 13 Jbeta primers). Measured with immunoSEQ multiplex PCR; TCRdb has only the in-frame clones, and not every one. The table lists 150,000 or so clones, 70% to 80% of them singletons, with around an eighth in the top ten. CDR3 length: 14 amino acids. J was trimmed by 0 bases and V by 8 bases; bases with no gene match: 3. The germline CDR1 and CDR2 sequences are SNHLY and FYNNEI. The sequencing input was PBMCs. V is TRBV2 and J is TRBJ1-3, with 8 bases that match TRBD1. The source is a man between 35 and 55 years old in good health and CMV-seropositive. Written as DNA, the CDR3 is TGTGCCAGCTCAGGGGGCTTCTCTGGAAACACCATATATTTT. Translation gives CASSGGFSGNTIYF.